This TCR beta chain comes out of a study of early T cells in non-severe SARS-CoV-2 infection. Study at large: Bulk RNA isolated from unsorted whole blood underwent sequencing; chains were not paired.

In the case of this clonotype: Its antigen is undetermined.

CDR1 is MDHEN, CDR2 SYDVKM, per germline. The CDR3 extends over 16 amino acids. V gave up 2 bases and J gave up 2 bases, with 15 bases separating them. General study findings and limits: A preference for anti-spike CD8 responses marked VDJdb matching, which missed private and CD4 specificities.

Unique molecular identifiers (one per individual cDNA molecule) were attached. TCRdb passed the 5' RACE reads through MiXCR, listing each CDR3 protein once. The sample carries roughly 34,000 distinct CDR3 sequences, 5.5% to 7.5% recorded once. V is TRBV28 and J is TRBJ2-5; maybe TRBD1 (7 bases). The receptor was derived from an adult who was a healthcare worker with PCR-confirmed SARS-CoV-2 infection or an uninfected control (not recorded which). Sequenced input: whole blood. The CDR3 here is CASSLRGRGRQETQYF. The CDR3 coding sequence is TGTGCCAGCAGTTTAAGGGGCAGGGGGAGGCAAGAGACCCAGTACTTC.